This TCR beta chain was recorded in a study of metastatic and nonmetastatic thyroid tumors. This clone was observed many times. TCRdb redid the clone calls on the PCR reads using MiXCR. This sample has around 23,000 clones, with roughly 14% found just once. This CDR3 contains 17 residues. V was cut by 0 bases and J by 0 bases, with 12 bases left in between. CDR1 is PRHDT, CDR2 FYEKMQ, per germline (reference sequence). There were no patients who had received any treatment before thyroid surgery. The sequenced sample was tumor tissue. The V and J genes are TRBV13 and TRBJ1-3; the D is unclear. This clonotype was obtained from a female donor with papillary thyroid cancer or a benign thyroid nodule (not recorded which). Some clones in this sample may be carry-over from other donors' samples. The CDR3 region has the DNA TGTGCCAGCAGCTTAGGCCCGGTGACGAGCTCTGGAAACACCATATATTTT. Residues: CASSLGPVTSSGNTIYF.